Listed here are 32 T cell receptor beta chains from one sample, sequenced in a study of T cell repertoires in cytomegalovirus infection. Using its own MiXCR run on the reads, TCRdb lists one record per CDR3 protein. This sample carries about 160,000 distinct CDR3 sequences, about 20% of them seen once, and the ten largest clones take roughly 25%. These TCRs are of unknown antigen specificity. The sequences come from CD8+ T cells from cultured PBMCs, collected from culture after CMV antigen stimulation. These receptors were collected from a human donor in good health (CMV status not recorded). Some clones in this sample may be carry-over from other donors' samples.

This rearrangement joins TRBV27 to TRBJ2-3; D possibly corresponds to TRBD1 (6 bases). Trimming cost V 4 bases and J 4 bases, with 15 bases left between them. From germline, CDR1 is MNHEY and CDR2 SMNVEV (reference sequence). CDR3 size: 15 residues. CDR3 DNA sequence: TGTGCCAGCAGTTCGGACAGTTCACAGTCAGATACGCAGTATTTT. The encoded protein is CASSSDSSQSDTQYF.

This rearrangement joins TRBV4-3 to TRBJ2-2; 9 nucleotides line up with TRBD2. V gave up 1 base and J gave up 4 bases; unmatched junction bases: 4. The CDR3 spans 16 residues. CDR1 is LGHNA, CDR2 YSLEER, per germline. This chain's CDR3 is CASSQAAGGATGELFF. The CDR3, as DNA: TGCGCCAGCAGCCAAGCAGCGGGGGGTGCCACCGGGGAGCTGTTTTTT.

This clonotype was seen a few times. CDR3 nucleotide sequence: TGTGCCAGCAGCGTCATGACCTCTGGGGCCAACGTCCTGACTTTC. It yields the protein CASSVMTSGANVLTF. This chain joins TRBV11-2 and TRBJ2-6; D gene uncertain. V was pared by 5 bases and J by 0 bases, with 8 bases between. CDR3 size: 15 residues. Germline CDR1 and CDR2: SGHAT and FQNNGV.

The genes are TRBV29-1 and TRBJ1-2; no reliable D call. This CDR3 comprises 11 residues. V lost 5 bases to trimming and J lost 6 bases, with 10 bases between them. CDR1 is SQVTM and CDR2 is ANQGSEA in the germline V gene. CDR3 DNA sequence: TGCAGCGTTCAGGTTGTTGATGGCTACACCTTC. Translated: CSVQVVDGYTF.

The V and J genes are TRBV6-2 or TRBV6-3 and TRBJ2-1, with 10 bases aligning to TRBD2. This CDR3 has 16 residues. Losses at the gene ends were 2 bases for V and 1 base for J; bases not matched to a gene: 2. Germline loops: CDR1 MNHEY, CDR2 SVGEGT. Written as DNA, the CDR3 is TGTGCCAGCAGTTACGAGCGGGGGGGTTCCTACAATGAGCAGTTCTTC. Translation gives CASSYERGGSYNEQFF.

V and J are TRBV6-6 and TRBJ2-1; D gene unclear. The CDR3 is 16 amino acids. Trimming took off 5 bases at V and 7 bases at J, with 21 bases between the two ends. Germline CDR1 and CDR2: MNHNY and SVGAGI (reference sequence). The CDR3 region is CASSVSGVSIYNEQFF. The DNA for the CDR3 is TGTGCCAGCAGTGTATCCGGAGTATCTATCTATAATGAGCAGTTCTTC.

This clonotype was counted ten times or more. This chain connects TRBV7-9 to TRBJ1-4; 8 bases are a match to TRBD1. The trim removed 5 bases at V and 8 bases at J, leaving 10 bases unmatched. CDR3 length: 15 amino acids. Germline V lookup: CDR1 SEHNR, CDR2 FQNEAQ (reference sequence). CDR3 DNA: TGTGCCAGCAGCACCCGGACAGGGCAGAAAGAAAAACTGTTTTTT. Protein: CASSTRTGQKEKLFF.

This clonotype was found a few times. This CDR3 is CSVMEGHANTGELFF. CDR3 coding DNA: TGCAGCGTTATGGAAGGGCACGCGAACACCGGGGAGCTGTTTTTT. The V gene is TRBV29-1, the J gene TRBJ2-2; D gene ambiguous. The CDR3 length is 15 residues. Germline CDR1 reads SQVTM; CDR2 reads ANQGSEA. V was pared by 5 bases and J by 0 bases, with 13 bases between.

The chain links TRBV7-8 to TRBJ2-7; 8 positions agree with TRBD1. V was pared by 2 bases and J by 1 base, with 10 bases of the junction left unmatched. The CDR3 covers 17 residues. From germline, CDR1 is SGHVS and CDR2 FQNEAQ. This chain's CDR3 is CASSLSVGQGASYEQYF. CDR3 DNA sequence: TGTGCCAGCAGCTTAAGCGTCGGGCAGGGGGCTTCCTACGAGCAGTACTTC.

The rearrangement links TRBV7-3 to TRBJ2-1; D not certain. CDR3 size: 14 residues. Germline V gives CDR1 SGHTA, CDR2 FQGTGA. V shed 4 bases and J shed 4 bases, with 11 bases lying between them. This CDR3 is CASSSLPPYNEQFF. For the CDR3, the DNA is TGTGCCAGCAGCTCGCTACCCCCTTACAATGAGCAGTTCTTC. The whole variable domain, remainder taken from reference TRBV7-3 and TRBJ2-1, is GAGVSQTPSNKVTEKGKYVELRCDPISGHTALYWYRQSLGQGPEFLIYFQGTGAADDSGLPNDRFFAVRPEGSVSTLKIQRTERGDSAVYLCASSSLPPYNEQFFGPGTRLTVL.

Ten or more counts support this clonotype. The V gene is TRBV24-1, the J gene TRBJ1-1; tentative D call: TRBD1 (6 bases). Trimming shortened V by 7 bases and J by 1 base, and 9 bases separated the two germline ends. Germline CDR1 reads KGHDR; CDR2 reads SFDVKD. The CDR3 totals 13 residues. CDR3 amino acids: CATSRTANTEAFF. CDR3 DNA: TGTGCCACCAGCAGGACAGCGAACACTGAAGCTTTCTTT.

Worth noting for this clonotype: At one of its ends the junction is not consistent with the germline gene, which may arise from a read error. The chain has TRBV7-2 and TRBJ1-2; tentatively, D is TRBD1 (6 bases). The CDR3 is 11 amino acids. Germline V CDR1 and CDR2: SGHTA, FQGNSA. In DNA, the CDR3 is TGTGCCAGCAGCTTCGAGGGGGTATCGTCCTTC. This sequence encodes CASSFEGVSSF.

This clonotype has a handful of counts. As DNA, the CDR3 is TGTGCCAGCAGCCCCCCTAGCGGGGGCTCGGTGGGGGATGAGCAGTTCTTC. Protein product: CASSPPSGGSVGDEQFF. The chain is built from TRBV7-9 and TRBJ2-1; 10 bases align to TRBD2. The CDR3 spans 17 residues. V was clipped by 5 bases and J by 8 bases; unmatched bases: 15. Germline CDR1 and CDR2: SEHNR and FQNEAQ (reference sequence).

The rearrangement joins TRBV27 to TRBJ2-5; D unclear. V gave up 8 bases and J gave up 5 bases, with 9 bases separating them. From germline, CDR1 is MNHEY and CDR2 SMNVEV (reference sequence). The CDR3 contains 11 residues. The CDR3 sequence is CASRSMETQYF. The CDR3 DNA follows: TGTGCCAGCCGCTCTATGGAGACCCAGTACTTC.

This clonotype was detected a few times. DNA for the CDR3: TGTGCCAGCAGCTCACACCACGTAAAAGAGACCCAGTACTTC. As protein: CASSSHHVKETQYF. The J gene is TRBJ2-5, the V gene TRBV12-3 or TRBV12-4; D gene uncertain. The CDR3 contains 14 residues. V dropped 6 bases and J dropped 3 bases, with 14 bases sitting between them.

This clonotype was counted between two and nine times. The chain employs TRBV12-3 or TRBV12-4 and TRBJ2-7; 8 nucleotides line up with TRBD1. There are 14 residues in the CDR3. V trimming: 3 bases; J trimming: 3 bases; junction bases outside the gene matches: 4. Written as DNA, the CDR3 is TGTGCCAGCAGTTTTCCCGGGACAGGCTACGAGCAGTACTTC. Translation: CASSFPGTGYEQYF.

CDR3 loop: CASSRGQDYEQYF. The CDR3 DNA sequence: TGTGCCAGCAGCCGGGGGCAGGACTACGAGCAGTACTTC. The V gene is TRBV7-6, the J gene TRBJ2-7, with D perhaps matching TRBD1 or TRBD2 (6 bases each). Trimming left V 5 bases short and J 3 bases short, with 11 bases between. This CDR3 is 13 amino acids long. CDR1 is SGHVS, CDR2 FNYEAQ, per germline.

The chain couples TRBV4-3 to TRBJ1-1, with 8 positions matching TRBD1. The CDR3 runs to 16 residues. Looked up from germline, CDR1 is LGHNA and CDR2 is YSLEER. With V trimmed by 0 bases and J by 3 bases, 6 bases remained unmatched. The CDR3 loop is CASSQDHRGGYTEAFF. The CDR3 bases are TGCGCCAGCAGCCAAGACCACAGGGGGGGTTACACTGAAGCTTTCTTT.

The chain couples TRBV12-3 or TRBV12-4 to TRBJ2-3, with 12 positions matching TRBD2. The CDR3 runs 16 residues. V lost 5 bases and J lost 0; bases outside the gene matches: 3. CDR3 bases: TGTGCCAGCAGTCCCGGGACTAGCGGGAGCACAGATACGCAGTATTTT. As protein: CASSPGTSGSTDTQYF.

The table lists this clonotype with a few counts. The rearrangement joins TRBV20-1 to TRBJ2-3; D gene ambiguous. CDR1 and CDR2 (germline): DFQATT, SNEGSKA (reference sequence). V lost 3 bases and J 3 bases, leaving 4 bases between the germline ends. The CDR3 consists of 11 residues. DNA for the CDR3: TGCAGTGCTAGCGGTACAGATACGCAGTATTTT. Translating gives CSASGTDTQYF.

The chain carries TRBV20-1 and TRBJ2-7; weak D call: TRBD1 (6 bases). Trimming removed 4 bases at V and 1 base at J, with 14 bases between. The CDR3 covers 14 residues. CDR1 and CDR2 (germline): DFQATT, SNEGSKA (reference sequence). For the CDR3, the DNA is TGCAGTGCTAAGCCAGGGGTTCTTTCCTACGAGCAGTACTTC. It is translated as CSAKPGVLSYEQYF.

This clonotype was observed a handful of times. The rearrangement uses TRBV2 and TRBJ2-7; D is uncertain. V lost 7 bases, J lost 11 bases, and 15 bases lay in between. This CDR3 has 11 residues. Germline CDR1 and CDR2: SNHLY and FYNNEI. CDR3 sequence reads: CASITRLEEYF. In DNA, the CDR3 is TGTGCCAGCATTACGAGATTAGAAGAGTACTTC.

This clonotype was counted a few times. This chain's CDR3 is CASYPSSARGDTQYF. Here the CDR3 DNA reads TGTGCCAGCTATCCCTCTAGCGCCCGAGGGGATACGCAGTATTTT. This chain connects TRBV27 to TRBJ2-3, with D perhaps matching TRBD2 (6 bases). Germline CDR1 is MNHEY and CDR2 is SMNVEV (reference sequence). The V gene lost 8 bases and the J gene lost 6 bases, with 21 bases spanning the gap. There are 15 residues in the CDR3.

The rearrangement uses TRBV7-6 and TRBJ2-6; D perhaps matches TRBD2 (7 bases). Germline CDR1 reads SGHVS; CDR2 reads FNYEAQ. Deletions cut 5 bases from V and 4 bases from J, with 27 bases between. This CDR3 comprises 20 residues. CDR3 sequence reads: CASSPTAGAPARAGANVLTF. As DNA, the CDR3 is TGTGCCAGCAGCCCCACGGCGGGGGCCCCAGCACGGGCGGGGGCCAACGTCCTGACTTTC.

This clonotype was seen more than once but under ten times. V usage is TRBV7-6 and J usage is TRBJ1-4; D is unresolved. CDR1 is SGHVS and CDR2 is FNYEAQ in the germline V gene. Trimming removed 0 bases from V and 8 bases from J, with 19 bases in between. The CDR3 contains 17 residues. The CDR3 is CASSLASVVGRLEKLFF. The CDR3 bases are TGTGCCAGCAGCTTAGCCTCCGTTGTCGGTAGGTTGGAAAAACTGTTTTTT.

In its sample, this clonotype was seen a few times. The chain couples TRBV7-9 to TRBJ1-1, with TRBD1 matching 11 bases. Trimming took 1 base from V and 2 from J; bases not matched to a gene: 3. In germline, CDR1 is SEHNR, CDR2 FQNEAQ (reference sequence). This CDR3 contains 16 residues. CDR3 coding DNA: TGTGCCAGCAGCTTAGGGACAGGGGGCCGTAACACTGAAGCTTTCTTT. It encodes CASSLGTGGRNTEAFF.

The rearrangement joins TRBV7-2 to TRBJ1-2; D gene uncertain. The CDR3 has 15 residues. V was clipped by 0 bases and J by 6 bases, with 14 bases between them. Germline CDR1 is SGHTA and CDR2 is FQGNSA. The CDR3 DNA reads as TGTGCCAGCAGCTTAGCCCTCCGTCCCCTCGATGGCTACACCTTC. Amino acids: CASSLALRPLDGYTF.

The chain recombines TRBV6-1 with TRBJ1-1; no firm D call. CDR1 is MNHNS and CDR2 is SASEGT in the germline V gene. Trimming cost V 4 bases and J 2 bases, with 8 bases left between them. The CDR3 loop spans 13 amino acids. The CDR3 nucleotides read TGTGCCAGCAGTGGGGGAATCAACACTGAAGCTTTCTTT. This translates into CASSGGINTEAFF.

This clonotype was seen just once. The CDR3 region is CASTPRGGSYNEQFF. CDR3 coding DNA: TGTGCCAGCACCCCTCGTGGGGGATCCTACAATGAGCAGTTCTTC. This chain joins TRBV11-2 and TRBJ2-1; the D gene could be TRBD1 or TRBD2 (5 bases each). The CDR3 runs to 15 residues. Germline CDR1 is SGHAT and CDR2 is FQNNGV. V gave up 7 bases and J gave up 1 base, with 14 bases separating them.

The chain recombines TRBV4-1 with TRBJ1-5; D uncertain. This CDR3 has 15 residues. The V gene lost 3 bases and the J gene lost 4 bases, with 13 bases spanning the gap. Germline V CDR1 and CDR2: MGHRA, YSYEKL. The CDR3 sequence: CASSQGPSSNQPQHF. Written as DNA, the CDR3 is TGCGCCAGCAGCCAGGGCCCCTCCTCAAATCAGCCCCAGCATTTT.

The rearrangement links TRBV6-2 or TRBV6-3 to TRBJ2-7; no clear D. The CDR3 consists of 11 residues. Trimming stripped 6 bases from V and 0 bases from J, with 3 bases between. Germline V lookup: CDR1 MNHEY, CDR2 SVGEGT. The CDR3 nucleotides read TGTGCCAGCAGAGGCTCCTACGAGCAGTACTTC. Protein sequence: CASRGSYEQYF.

The chain is built from TRBV4-1 and TRBJ2-3; no reliable D call. V shed 0 bases and J shed 0 bases, with 4 bases lying between them. Germline-derived CDR1 and CDR2 are MGHRA and YSYEKL. The CDR3 length is 14 residues. CDR3 in DNA: TGCGCCAGCAGCCAAGAACCTAGCACAGATACGCAGTATTTT. It codes for CASSQEPSTDTQYF.